The source of this T cell receptor (beta chain) is a study of blood T cell repertoires in COVID-19. Overall study: Donors in the United States, Italy and Spain gave samples during acute or convalescent COVID-19. The cDNA or gDNA used as material had been derived from T cells, B-cell-depleted T cells, or PBMCs.

Per the original methods: Reference gene primer amplification gave estimated nucleated cell counts. Clones were read by immunoSEQ multiplex PCR, and TCRdb kept only the in-frame ones, dropping some. V and J calls and clone size are as listed in that table; D and trimming were resolved from the DNA. The top ten clones hold 6% to 9.5% of a sample with some 110,000 clones, roughly 90% of them seen once. J was trimmed by 8 bases and V by 5 bases; bases with no gene match: 7. Germline V gene sequence: CDR1 SGHTA, CDR2 FQGNSA. This CDR3 has 15 amino acids. This TCR came from a man in his 70s who had recovered from COVID-19. The V call is TRBV7-2, the J call TRBJ2-1, with 12 bases identical to TRBD2. Sequences were obtained from peripheral blood. CDR3 DNA: TGTGCCAGCAGCCCCCGACTAGCGGGAGACTATGAGCAGTTCTTC. It translates to CASSPRLAGDYEQFF.